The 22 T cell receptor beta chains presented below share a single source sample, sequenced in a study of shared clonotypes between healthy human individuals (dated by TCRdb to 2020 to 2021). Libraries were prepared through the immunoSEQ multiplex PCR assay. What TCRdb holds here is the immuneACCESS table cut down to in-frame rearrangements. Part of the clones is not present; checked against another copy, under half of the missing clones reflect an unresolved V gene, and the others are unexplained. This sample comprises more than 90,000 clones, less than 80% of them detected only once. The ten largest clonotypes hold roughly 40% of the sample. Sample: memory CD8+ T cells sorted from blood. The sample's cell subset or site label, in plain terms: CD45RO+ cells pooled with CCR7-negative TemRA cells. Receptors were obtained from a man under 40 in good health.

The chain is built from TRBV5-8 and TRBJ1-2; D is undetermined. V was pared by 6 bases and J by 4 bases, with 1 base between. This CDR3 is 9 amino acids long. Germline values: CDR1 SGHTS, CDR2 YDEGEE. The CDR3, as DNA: TGTGCCAGCACCTATGGCTACACCTTC. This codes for CASTYGYTF.

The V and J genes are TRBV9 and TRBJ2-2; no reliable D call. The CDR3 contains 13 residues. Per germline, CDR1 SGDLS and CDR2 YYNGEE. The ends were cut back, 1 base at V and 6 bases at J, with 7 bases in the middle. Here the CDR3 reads CASSVKSAGELFF. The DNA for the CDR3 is TGTGCCAGCAGCGTAAAATCGGCCGGGGAGCTGTTTTTT. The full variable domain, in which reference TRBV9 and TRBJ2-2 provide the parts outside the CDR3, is DSGVTQTPKHLITATGQRVTLRCSPRSGDLSVYWYQQSLDQGLQFLIQYYNGEERAKGNILERFSAQQFPDLHSELNLSSLELGDSALYFCASSVKSAGELFFGEGSRLTVL.

This CDR3 is CASSQDGLTTFTDTQYF. CDR3 nucleotides: TGTGCCAGCAGCCAAGATGGACTGACCACATTCACAGATACGCAGTATTTT. The V and J genes are TRBV4-2 and TRBJ2-3; possible D gene TRBD2, 5 bases. This CDR3 has 17 residues. The ends were cut back, 0 bases at V and 2 bases at J, with 15 bases in the middle. Germline V gene lookup returns CDR1 LGHNA and CDR2 YNFKEQ.

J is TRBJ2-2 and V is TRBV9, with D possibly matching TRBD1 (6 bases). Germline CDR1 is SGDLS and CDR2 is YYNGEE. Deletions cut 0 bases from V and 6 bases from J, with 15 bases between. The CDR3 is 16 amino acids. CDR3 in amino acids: CASSVAWAAGAGELFF. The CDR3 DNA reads TGTGCCAGCAGCGTAGCTTGGGCGGCAGGGGCCGGGGAGCTGTTTTTT.

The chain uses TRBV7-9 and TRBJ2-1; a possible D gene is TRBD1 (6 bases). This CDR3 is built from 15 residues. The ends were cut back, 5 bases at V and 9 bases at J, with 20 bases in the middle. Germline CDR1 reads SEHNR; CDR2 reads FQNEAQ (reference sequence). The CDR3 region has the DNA TGTGCCAGCAGCCAAATGGGGGCCTCTATTGTTGAGCAGTTCTTC. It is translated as CASSQMGASIVEQFF.

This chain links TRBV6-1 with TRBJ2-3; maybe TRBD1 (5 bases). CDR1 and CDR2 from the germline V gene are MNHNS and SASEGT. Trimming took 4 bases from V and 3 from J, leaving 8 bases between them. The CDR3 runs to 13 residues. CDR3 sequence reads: CASSARVTDTQYF. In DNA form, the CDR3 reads TGTGCCAGCAGTGCCAGGGTGACAGATACGCAGTATTTT.

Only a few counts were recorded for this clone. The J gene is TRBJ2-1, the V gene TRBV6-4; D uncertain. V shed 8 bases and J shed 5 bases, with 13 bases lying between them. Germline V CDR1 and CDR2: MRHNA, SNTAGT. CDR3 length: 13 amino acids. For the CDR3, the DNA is TGTGCCAGCTCCCCCTCGATCAACAATGAGCAGTTCTTC. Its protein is CASSPSINNEQFF.

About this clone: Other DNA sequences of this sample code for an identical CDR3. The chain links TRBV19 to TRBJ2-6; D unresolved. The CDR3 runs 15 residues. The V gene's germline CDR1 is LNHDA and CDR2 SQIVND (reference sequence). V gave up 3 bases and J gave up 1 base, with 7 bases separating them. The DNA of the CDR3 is TGTGCCAGTAGTATCTGGGGTTCTGGGGCCAACGTCCTGACTTTC. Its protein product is CASSIWGSGANVLTF. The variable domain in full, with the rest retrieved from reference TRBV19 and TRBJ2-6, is DGGITQSPKYLFRKEGQNVTLSCEQNLNHDAMYWYRQDPGQGLRLIYYSQIVNDFQKGDIAEGYSVSREKKESFPLTVTSAQKNPTAFYLCASSIWGSGANVLTFGAGSRLTVL.

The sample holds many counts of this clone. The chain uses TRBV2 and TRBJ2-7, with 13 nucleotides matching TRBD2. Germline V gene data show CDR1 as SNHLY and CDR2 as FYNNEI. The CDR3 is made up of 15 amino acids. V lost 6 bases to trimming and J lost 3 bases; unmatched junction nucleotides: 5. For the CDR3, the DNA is TGTGCCAGCAGCCTAGGACTAGCGGGAGTCTACGAGCAGTACTTC. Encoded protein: CASSLGLAGVYEQYF. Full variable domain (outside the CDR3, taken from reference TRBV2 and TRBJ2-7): EPEVTQTPSHQVTQMGQEVILRCVPISNHLYFYWYRQILGQKVEFLVSFYNNEISEKSEIFDDQFSVERPDGSNFTLKIRSTKLEDSAMYFCASSLGLAGVYEQYFGPGTRLTVT.

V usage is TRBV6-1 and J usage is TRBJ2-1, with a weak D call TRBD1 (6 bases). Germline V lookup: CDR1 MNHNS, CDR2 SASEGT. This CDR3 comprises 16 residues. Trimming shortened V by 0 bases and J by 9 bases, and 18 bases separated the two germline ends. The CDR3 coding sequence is TGTGCCAGCAGTGAAGCGCGACAGGTGACCAGCGGTGAGCAGTTCTTC. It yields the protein CASSEARQVTSGEQFF.

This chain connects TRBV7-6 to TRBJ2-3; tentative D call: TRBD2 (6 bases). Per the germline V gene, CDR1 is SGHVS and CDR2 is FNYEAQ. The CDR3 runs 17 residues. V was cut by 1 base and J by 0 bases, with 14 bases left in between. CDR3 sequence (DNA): TGTGCCAGCAGCTTAGTTCTCCATAGCGGTAGCACAGATACGCAGTATTTT. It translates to CASSLVLHSGSTDTQYF.

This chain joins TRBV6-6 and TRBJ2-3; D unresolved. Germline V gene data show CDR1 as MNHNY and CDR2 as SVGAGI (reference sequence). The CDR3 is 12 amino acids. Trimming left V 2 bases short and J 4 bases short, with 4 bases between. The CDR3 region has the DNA TGTGCCAGCAGTTACGGGTCAGATACGCAGTATTTT. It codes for CASSYGSDTQYF.

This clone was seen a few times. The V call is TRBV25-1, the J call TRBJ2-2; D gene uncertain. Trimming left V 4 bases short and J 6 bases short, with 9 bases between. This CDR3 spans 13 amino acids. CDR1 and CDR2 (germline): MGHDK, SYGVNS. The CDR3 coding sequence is TGTGCCAGCAGTGCCCCCGGATCCGGGGAGCTGTTTTTT. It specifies CASSAPGSGELFF.

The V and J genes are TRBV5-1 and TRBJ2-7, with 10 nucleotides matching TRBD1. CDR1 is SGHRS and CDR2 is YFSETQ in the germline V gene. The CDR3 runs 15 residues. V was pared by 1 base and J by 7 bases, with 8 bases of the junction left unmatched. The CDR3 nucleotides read TGCGCCAGCAGCTTGCTCGGACAGGGGGGATCAGAGCAGTACTTC. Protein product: CASSLLGQGGSEQYF.

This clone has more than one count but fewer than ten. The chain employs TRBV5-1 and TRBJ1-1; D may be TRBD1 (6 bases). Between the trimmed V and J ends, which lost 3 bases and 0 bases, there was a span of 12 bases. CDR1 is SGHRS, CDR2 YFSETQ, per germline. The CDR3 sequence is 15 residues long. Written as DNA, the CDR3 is TGCGCCAGCAGCTACCTGGACAGCCTGAACACTGAAGCTTTCTTT. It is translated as CASSYLDSLNTEAFF. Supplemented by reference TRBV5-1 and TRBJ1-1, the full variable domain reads KAGVTQTPRYLIKTRGQQVTLSCSPISGHRSVSWYQQTPGQGLQFLFEYFSETQRNKGNFPGRFSGRQFSNSRSEMNVSTLELGDSALYLCASSYLDSLNTEAFFGQGTRLTVV.

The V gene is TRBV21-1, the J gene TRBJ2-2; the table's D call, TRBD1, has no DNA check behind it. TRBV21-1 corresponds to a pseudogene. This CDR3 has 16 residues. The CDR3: CASSKVGQAYTGELFF. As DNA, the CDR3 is TGTGCCAGCAGCAAGGTGGGACAGGCGTACACCGGGGAGCTGTTTTTT.

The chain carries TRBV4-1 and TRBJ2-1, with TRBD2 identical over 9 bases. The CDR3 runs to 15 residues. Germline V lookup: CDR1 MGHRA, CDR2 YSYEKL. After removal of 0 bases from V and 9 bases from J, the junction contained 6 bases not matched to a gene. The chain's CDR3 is CASSQEPAGGGEQFF. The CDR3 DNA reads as TGCGCCAGCAGCCAAGAACCAGCGGGAGGTGGTGAGCAGTTCTTC.

CDR3 protein: CASSPLAGHDLSTDTQYF. In DNA form, the CDR3 reads TGTGCCAGCAGCCCTCTAGCGGGTCACGACCTAAGCACAGATACGCAGTATTTT. The genes are TRBV7-3 and TRBJ2-3; the match to TRBD2 covers 8 bases. The CDR3 is 18 amino acids. The V gene's germline CDR1 is SGHTA and CDR2 FQGTGA. Trimming removed 5 bases from V and 0 bases from J; junction bases left unmatched: 13.

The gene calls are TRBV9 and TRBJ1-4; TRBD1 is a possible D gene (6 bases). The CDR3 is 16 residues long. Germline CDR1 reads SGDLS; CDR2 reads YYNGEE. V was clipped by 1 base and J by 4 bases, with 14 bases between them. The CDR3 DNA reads TGTGCCAGCAGCGTAACCTGGGGGGCCATTAATGAAAAACTGTTTTTT. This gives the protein CASSVTWGAINEKLFF.

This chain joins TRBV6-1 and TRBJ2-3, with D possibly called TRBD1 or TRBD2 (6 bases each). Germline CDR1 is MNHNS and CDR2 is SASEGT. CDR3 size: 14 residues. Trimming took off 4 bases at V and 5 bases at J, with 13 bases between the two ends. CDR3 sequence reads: CASSVGGWGDTQYF. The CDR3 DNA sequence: TGTGCCAGCAGTGTAGGGGGGTGGGGAGATACGCAGTATTTT.

The DNA of the CDR3 is TGTGCCTGGAACGATGTCGGGGGAAACACTGAAGCTTTCTTT. It yields the protein CAWNDVGGNTEAFF. J is TRBJ1-1 and V is TRBV30; D may be TRBD1 (5 bases). This CDR3 contains 14 residues. Germline V gene sequence: CDR1 GTSNPN, CDR2 SVGIG (reference sequence). Trimming removed 4 bases from V and 2 bases from J, with 14 bases in between.

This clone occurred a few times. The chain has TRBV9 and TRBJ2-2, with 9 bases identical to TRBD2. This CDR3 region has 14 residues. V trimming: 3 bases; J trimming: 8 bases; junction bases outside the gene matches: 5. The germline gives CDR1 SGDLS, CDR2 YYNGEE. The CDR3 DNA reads TGTGCCAGCAGCGACACTAGCGGGCAGGGGGAGCTGTTTTTT. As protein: CASSDTSGQGELFF.